These 32 T cell receptor beta chains originate from one sample sequenced in a study of blood T cell repertoires in COVID-19. Clones were read by immunoSEQ multiplex PCR, and TCRdb kept only the in-frame ones, dropping some. The sample records about 33,000 clones, 88% being singletons. The sample was peripheral blood. Receptor source: a human donor in a cohort sampled during active COVID-19.

This chain links TRBV5-8 with TRBJ2-3, with 7 bases that match TRBD1. Germline CDR1 SGHTS, CDR2 YDEGEE. V trimming: 2 bases; J trimming: 3 bases; junction bases outside the gene matches: 6. This CDR3 has 15 residues. Here the CDR3 DNA reads TGTGCCAGCAGCTTAATCGCAGGGGGAACAGATACGCAGTATTTT. It yields the protein CASSLIAGGTDTQYF.

The V and J genes are TRBV27 and TRBJ2-6, with 9 bases matching TRBD1. The CDR3 consists of 18 residues. The J segment lost 0 bases and the V segment lost 3 bases, leaving 6 bases of the junction unmatched. Per germline, CDR1 MNHEY and CDR2 SMNVEV (reference sequence). This CDR3 is CASSFRQGGGSGANVLTF. In DNA, the CDR3 is TGTGCCAGCAGTTTCCGACAGGGGGGGGGCTCTGGGGCCAACGTCCTGACTTTC.

V usage is TRBV18 and J usage is TRBJ2-2, with 9 bases fitting TRBD1. This CDR3 has 15 residues. Germline V CDR1 and CDR2: KGHSH, LQKENI. Trimming cost V 6 bases and J 2 bases; bases outside gene matches: 4. The CDR3 spells CASSPGQGNTGELFF. The CDR3 nucleotides read TGTGCCAGCTCCCCGGGACAGGGCAACACCGGGGAGCTGTTTTTT.

This clone showed up just a few times. V and J are TRBV15 and TRBJ1-6; D ambiguous. Trimming cost V 1 base and J 7 bases, with 11 bases left between them. The germline CDR1 and CDR2 sequences are LNHNV and YYDKDF (reference sequence). This CDR3 is 15 amino acids long. CDR3 bases: TGTGCCACCAGCAGAGCCGTCGGCGGGAATTCACCCCTCCACTTT. It yields the protein CATSRAVGGNSPLHF.

This clone was counted a few times. One end of the junction fails to match germline, which may point to a read error. V is TRBV11-2 and J is TRBJ2-3, with 9 nucleotides matching TRBD2. The CDR3 runs 15 residues. The germline V gene encodes CDR1 SGHAT and CDR2 FQNNGV. The CDR3 here is CASSLAGEPWDTQYF. CDR3 nucleotides: TGTGCCAGCAGTTTAGCGGGGGAGCCTTGGGATACGCAGTATTTT.

The J gene is TRBJ1-5, the V gene TRBV19; D is unclear. Germline CDR1 reads LNHDA; CDR2 reads SQIVND (reference sequence). The CDR3 contains 13 residues. V was cut by 3 bases and J by 5 bases, with 8 bases left in between. CDR3 bases: TGTGCCAGTAGTATGCACAGTTATCAGCCCCAGCATTTT. Translating it yields CASSMHSYQPQHF.

The rearrangement uses TRBV2 and TRBJ2-7; D may be TRBD2 (5 bases). Germline lookup yields CDR1 SNHLY and CDR2 FYNNEI. The CDR3 sequence is 15 residues long. V was trimmed by 7 bases and J by 0 bases, leaving 16 bases between them. The CDR3 sequence: CASIVTPGFSYEQYF. In DNA, the CDR3 is TGTGCCAGCATCGTCACCCCGGGATTCTCCTACGAGCAGTACTTC.

V usage is TRBV10-1 and J usage is TRBJ2-1, with D maybe TRBD1 (6 bases). The CDR3 is 15 amino acids. The V and J ends lost 5 bases and 5 bases respectively, with 16 bases between them. Germline V gene sequence: CDR1 WNHNN, CDR2 SYGVQD (reference sequence). The chain's CDR3 is CASSTTGSVHNEQFF. The CDR3 DNA reads TGCGCCAGCAGTACGACAGGATCGGTACACAATGAGCAGTTCTTC.

J is TRBJ1-2 and V is TRBV5-4; 9 bases match TRBD1. Losses at the gene ends were 7 bases for V and 4 bases for J; bases not matched to a gene: 11. CDR3 length: 15 amino acids. The germline V gene has CDR1 SGHNT and CDR2 YYREEE (reference sequence). The CDR3 is CASASWGTGPYGYTF. The CDR3 DNA follows: TGTGCCAGCGCCTCCTGGGGGACAGGGCCCTATGGCTACACCTTC.

The chain uses TRBV5-1 and TRBJ1-4, with D possibly TRBD1 on 5 matching bases. The CDR3 has 14 residues. Trimming removed 4 bases from V and 7 bases from J, with 14 bases in between. Germline CDR1 and CDR2: SGHRS and YFSETQ. CDR3: CASSPVGGGEKLFF. Written as DNA, the CDR3 is TGCGCCAGCAGCCCGGTGGGGGGTGGTGAAAAACTGTTTTTT.

The chain carries TRBV11-2 and TRBJ2-1; TRBD2 matches at 11 bases. The J segment lost 0 bases and the V segment lost 8 bases, leaving 6 bases of the junction unmatched. The CDR3 length is 16 residues. The germline V gene has CDR1 SGHAT and CDR2 FQNNGV. CDR3 DNA: TGTGCCAGCGGTGGACTAGCGGGCCTCTCCTACAATGAGCAGTTCTTC. This sequence encodes CASGGLAGLSYNEQFF.

On this clone itself: Other DNA sequences in this specimen translate into the identical CDR3. This chain links TRBV4-1 with TRBJ1-3, with 7 bases that match TRBD1. J gave up 7 bases and V 4 bases, and 10 bases lay outside the gene matches. The CDR3 spans 15 residues. Germline values: CDR1 MGHRA, CDR2 YSYEKL. CDR3 residues: CASSLRQGQGNTIYF. The CDR3 DNA reads TGCGCCAGCAGCCTAAGACAGGGTCAAGGTAACACCATATATTTT.

The V gene is TRBV5-1, the J gene TRBJ2-3, with D uncertain. The germline gives CDR1 SGHRS, CDR2 YFSETQ. V was cut by 2 bases and J by 3 bases, with 10 bases left in between. CDR3 length: 14 residues. The CDR3 DNA reads as TGCGCCAGCAGCTTATCGGGTGGAACAGATACGCAGTATTTT. Its protein is CASSLSGGTDTQYF.

V is TRBV5-1 and J is TRBJ2-1; D is possibly TRBD2 (5 bases). This CDR3 spans 15 amino acids. Trimming shortened V by 0 bases and J by 0 bases, and 7 bases separated the two germline ends. Germline loops: CDR1 SGHRS, CDR2 YFSETQ. Written as DNA, the CDR3 is TGCGCCAGCAGCTTGGCGGGGAGCTCCTACAATGAGCAGTTCTTC. Its translation: CASSLAGSSYNEQFF.

This clone is deemed medium-sized. The chain is built from TRBV7-6 and TRBJ1-3; 8 bases align to TRBD1. V shed 4 bases and J 0 bases; nucleotides not matched to a gene: 5. CDR3 length: 16 residues. The germline gives CDR1 SGHVS, CDR2 FNYEAQ. The CDR3 DNA is TGTGCCAGCAGCTCTCCGGGACAGGACTCTGGAAACACCATATATTTT. It codes for CASSSPGQDSGNTIYF.

The chain employs TRBV6-1 and TRBJ1-3; no reliable D call. V was shortened by 1 base and J by 10 bases, with 14 bases between the two germline ends. The CDR3 covers 14 residues. Germline CDR1 is MNHNS and CDR2 is SASEGT. The CDR3 loop is CASSEGSTSMTIYF. The DNA of the CDR3 is TGTGCCAGCAGTGAAGGGTCCACTTCCATGACCATATATTTT.

This chain links TRBV5-1 with TRBJ1-2; TRBD1 agrees at 9 bases. V gave up 3 bases and J gave up 9 bases; unmatched junction bases: 6. CDR3 length equals 13 residues. Germline V gives CDR1 SGHRS, CDR2 YFSETQ. The CDR3 nucleotides are TGCGCCAGCAGCTCAGGGACAGGGAATCGCTACACCTTC. Encoded protein: CASSSGTGNRYTF. Full variable domain (missing parts from reference TRBV5-1 and TRBJ1-2): KAGVTQTPRYLIKTRGQQVTLSCSPISGHRSVSWYQQTPGQGLQFLFEYFSETQRNKGNFPGRFSGRQFSNSRSEMNVSTLELGDSALYLCASSSGTGNRYTFGSGTRLTVV.

This clone was observed a handful of times. The V gene is TRBV19, the J gene TRBJ1-6, with D hard to call. Trimming pared 3 bases from V and 3 bases from J, leaving 9 bases between. The CDR3 has 15 residues. Germline CDR1 is LNHDA and CDR2 is SQIVND (reference sequence). CDR3 DNA sequence: TGTGCCAGTAGTATCTCGGCAGGCTATAATTCACCCCTCCACTTT. Amino acid sequence: CASSISAGYNSPLHF. The entire variable domain, with the rest obtained from reference TRBV19 and TRBJ1-6, is as follows: DGGITQSPKYLFRKEGQNVTLSCEQNLNHDAMYWYRQDPGQGLRLIYYSQIVNDFQKGDIAEGYSVSREKKESFPLTVTSAQKNPTAFYLCASSISAGYNSPLHFGNGTRLTVT.

The chain carries TRBV27 and TRBJ2-5; TRBD2 aligns across 8 bases. V shed 5 bases and J 0 bases; nucleotides not matched to a gene: 5. Germline V gives CDR1 MNHEY, CDR2 SMNVEV (reference sequence). The CDR3 covers 15 residues. The CDR3 region is CASSPLAGYQETQYF. In DNA, the CDR3 is TGTGCCAGCAGTCCTCTAGCGGGTTACCAAGAGACCCAGTACTTC.

This rearrangement joins TRBV5-1 to TRBJ2-1; D might be TRBD1 (6 bases). CDR3 length: 14 residues. Germline values: CDR1 SGHRS, CDR2 YFSETQ. Trimming shortened V by 1 base and J by 5 bases, and 10 bases separated the two germline ends. CDR3 sequence (DNA): TGCGCCAGCAGCTTGCTGGGACATAACAATGAGCAGTTCTTC. Residues: CASSLLGHNNEQFF. The full variable domain, in which reference TRBV5-1 and TRBJ2-1 provide the parts outside the CDR3, is KAGVTQTPRYLIKTRGQQVTLSCSPISGHRSVSWYQQTPGQGLQFLFEYFSETQRNKGNFPGRFSGRQFSNSRSEMNVSTLELGDSALYLCASSLLGHNNEQFFGPGTRLTVL.

The chain has TRBV25-1 and TRBJ2-1, with D maybe TRBD2 (5 bases). Germline CDR1 and CDR2: MGHDK and SYGVNS. Deletions cut 6 bases from V and 1 base from J, with 13 bases between. This CDR3 contains 15 residues. In nucleotides, the CDR3 is TGTGCCAGCAGAGACGGACTCCCTTCCTACAATGAGCAGTTCTTC. Its translation is CASRDGLPSYNEQFF.

The J gene is TRBJ2-5, the V gene TRBV11-3; the match to TRBD2 covers 11 bases. The trim removed 3 bases at V and 5 bases at J, leaving 5 bases unmatched. CDR1 is SGHNT, CDR2 YENEEA, per germline. CDR3 length equals 15 residues. CDR3 in amino acids: CASSFSGGAWETQYF. CDR3 nucleotide sequence: TGTGCCAGCAGCTTTAGCGGGGGGGCTTGGGAGACCCAGTACTTC.

The CDR3 DNA sequence: TGTGCCAGTGACCGGGGTCATAATTCACCCCTCCACTTT. Its protein product is CASDRGHNSPLHF. This rearrangement joins TRBV19 to TRBJ1-6; D is unresolved. Trimming stripped 8 bases from V and 5 bases from J, with 10 bases between. Germline CDR1 reads LNHDA; CDR2 reads SQIVND (reference sequence). The CDR3 sequence is 13 residues long.

This clone was counted a few times. The rearrangement uses TRBV5-5 and TRBJ2-7; 10 bases map to TRBD2. J was trimmed by 4 bases and V by 1 base; bases with no gene match: 8. This CDR3 is 16 amino acids long. The germline CDR1 and CDR2 sequences are SGHKS and YYEKEE (reference sequence). The CDR3 sequence is CASSLRLAGVNYEQYF. In DNA form, the CDR3 reads TGTGCCAGCAGCTTGAGGCTAGCGGGAGTAAATTACGAGCAGTACTTC.

V usage is TRBV2 and J usage is TRBJ2-3; 11 positions match TRBD1. The CDR3 is 13 residues long. V shed 8 bases, J shed 7 bases, and the junction held 5 bases outside the gene matches. The V gene's germline CDR1 is SNHLY and CDR2 FYNNEI. This CDR3 is CASSGQGAHTQYF. CDR3 coding DNA: TGTGCCAGCTCAGGACAGGGGGCCCATACGCAGTATTTT.

The V and J genes are TRBV6-6 and TRBJ2-7, with D possibly TRBD1 on 5 matching bases. The germline V gene has CDR1 MNHNY and CDR2 SVGAGI (reference sequence). This CDR3 is 12 amino acids long. Between the trimmed V and J ends, which lost 6 bases and 2 bases, there was a span of 8 bases. CDR3 sequence (DNA): TGTGCCAGCAGGACAGCAACCTACGAGCAGTACTTC. This gives the protein CASRTATYEQYF.

Details on this clone: Other DNA sequences within the sample encode an identical CDR3. The chain couples TRBV5-4 to TRBJ2-1, with D perhaps matching TRBD1 (6 bases). Germline CDR1 is SGHNT and CDR2 is YYREEE (reference sequence). The V end was cut by 4 bases, the J end by 4 bases, with 9 bases between. The CDR3 loop spans 13 amino acids. The CDR3 nucleotides are TGTGCCAGCAGCAGCGGACAGTACAATGAGCAGTTCTTC. Protein product: CASSSGQYNEQFF.

V usage is TRBV2 and J usage is TRBJ2-5; a possible D gene is TRBD1 (6 bases). This CDR3 has 12 residues. V shed 5 bases and J shed 4 bases, with 8 bases lying between them. The germline CDR1 and CDR2 sequences are SNHLY and FYNNEI. DNA of the CDR3: TGTGCCAGCAGTCTCAGGGGAGAGACCCAGTACTTC. Translating it yields CASSLRGETQYF.

The chain joins TRBV12-3 or TRBV12-4 to TRBJ1-1; the D gene is possibly TRBD1 (5 bases). There are 13 residues in the CDR3. The V end was cut by 3 bases, the J end by 2 bases, with 7 bases between. DNA for the CDR3: TGTGCCAGCAGTTTCAGGGAAAACACTGAAGCTTTCTTT. Protein: CASSFRENTEAFF.

The gene calls are TRBV10-2 and TRBJ1-2, with a tentative D call TRBD1 (6 bases). Per germline, CDR1 WSHSY and CDR2 SAAADI. The CDR3 covers 15 residues. V was clipped by 3 bases and J by 0 bases, with 11 bases between them. CDR3 region: CASSETGTSNYGYTF. CDR3 DNA sequence: TGCGCCAGCAGTGAAACAGGGACCTCTAACTATGGCTACACCTTC.

The chain combines TRBV19 with TRBJ1-5, with D hard to call. This CDR3 contains 13 residues. Per germline, CDR1 LNHDA and CDR2 SQIVND (reference sequence). Trimming took off 8 bases at V and 7 bases at J, with 15 bases between the two ends. CDR3 loop: CASGPSVYQPQHF. CDR3 nucleotide sequence: TGTGCCAGTGGGCCCTCAGTATACCAGCCCCAGCATTTT.

The CDR3 spells CASRGLAGHFRNEQFF. CDR3 nucleotide sequence: TGTGCCAGCAGAGGGCTAGCGGGACATTTCAGGAATGAGCAGTTCTTC. The chain combines TRBV25-1 with TRBJ2-1; 9 bases line up with TRBD2. Germline V gives CDR1 MGHDK, CDR2 SYGVNS. The V segment lost 6 bases and the J segment 7 bases; nucleotides outside the gene matches: 13. The CDR3 has 16 amino acids.